This T cell receptor beta chain was profiled in a study of CD8 T cells in ankylosing spondylitis. Whole-study findings and limits: Existing reports had already noted some motif variants in reactive arthritis synovial fluid and blood. There was reportedly significant enrichment of clones that were disease-linked in matched ankylosing spondylitis synovial fluid. Roughly eight highly homologous variants made up a TCR beta motif, and this motif appeared characteristic of ankylosing spondylitis blood.

This CDR3 is 13 amino acids long. The V end was cut by 1 base, the J end by 1 base, with 4 bases between. Germline V gene data show CDR1 as MGHDK and CDR2 as SYGVNS. Each CDR3 protein gets one entry after TCRdb re-called the 5' RACE reads with MiXCR. This table has fewer than 500,000 distinct CDR3 sequences, about 20% appearing once. This clonotype was seen a handful of times. Antigen unknown. The TCR comes from a male donor with ankylosing spondylitis. V and J are TRBV25-1 and TRBJ2-5; no clear D. The specimen sequenced was blood, either unsorted or a sorted T cell fraction (not recorded which). CDR3 sequence (DNA): TGTGCCAGCAGTGAATCAACCCAAGAGACCCAGTACTTC. Encoded protein: CASSESTQETQYF.